The source of this TCR beta chain is a study of blood T cell repertoires in COVID-19. The CDR3 runs to 15 residues. CDR1 LNHDA and CDR2 SQIVND come from the germline V gene (reference sequence). Trimming removed 5 bases at V and 2 bases at J, with 15 bases between. Data came from immunoSEQ multiplex PCR; TCRdb stores just in-frame clones and leaves some out. The table includes 100,000 to 150,000 clones, about 79% detected once. Sequencing input: peripheral blood. The source is a man aged 35 to 55 with active or convalescent COVID-19. This chain uses TRBV19 with TRBJ1-2, with a tentative D call TRBD1 (6 bases). The CDR3 loop reads CASSLGTQINYGYTF. As DNA, the CDR3 is TGTGCCAGTAGTCTTGGGACACAGATCAACTATGGCTACACCTTC.